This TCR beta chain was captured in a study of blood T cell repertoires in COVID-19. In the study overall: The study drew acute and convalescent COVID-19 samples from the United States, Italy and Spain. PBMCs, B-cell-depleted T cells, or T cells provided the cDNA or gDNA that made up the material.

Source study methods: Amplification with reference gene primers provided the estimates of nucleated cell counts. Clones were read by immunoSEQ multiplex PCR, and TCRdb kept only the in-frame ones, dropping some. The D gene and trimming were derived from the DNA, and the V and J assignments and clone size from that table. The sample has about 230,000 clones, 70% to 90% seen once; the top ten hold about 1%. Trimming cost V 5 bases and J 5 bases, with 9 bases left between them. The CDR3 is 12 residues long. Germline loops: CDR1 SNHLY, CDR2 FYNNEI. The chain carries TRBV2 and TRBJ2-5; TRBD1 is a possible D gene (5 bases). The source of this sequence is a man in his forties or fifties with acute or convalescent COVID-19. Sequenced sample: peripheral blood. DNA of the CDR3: TGTGCCAGCAGTCAGGGTTGGGAGACCCAGTACTTC. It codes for CASSQGWETQYF. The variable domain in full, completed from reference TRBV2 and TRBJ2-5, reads EPEVTQTPSHQVTQMGQEVILRCVPISNHLYFYWYRQILGQKVEFLVSFYNNEISEKSEIFDDQFSVERPDGSNFTLKIRSTKLEDSAMYFCASSQGWETQYFGPGTRLLVL.